The 9 T cell receptor beta chains listed next were all sequenced from one sample in a study of vaccination and CD4 T cells after COVID-19. The antigens for these receptors are not known. As for treatment: approximately 9-day PBMC culture with coronavirus spike peptide pools or control peptides (ViraFEST assay). Sequencing of cultured CD4+ T cell DNA used the Oncomine TCR Beta short-read assay. TCRdb processed the PCR reads anew with MiXCR; each CDR3 protein has one entry. Among about 15,000 distinct CDR3 sequences listed, more than 45% were seen once. Specimen: CD4+ T cells from blood, cultured in vitro, collected before SARS-CoV-2 vaccination. The receptor source for this set is a human donor who had recovered from COVID-19.

V usage is TRBV11-3 and J usage is TRBJ1-3; no clear D gene. The CDR3 runs to 14 residues. V lost 3 bases, J lost 0 bases, and 6 bases lay in between. The germline V gene encodes CDR1 SGHNT and CDR2 YENEEA. This chain's CDR3 is CASSFQSSGNTIYF. CDR3 bases: TGTGCCAGCAGCTTCCAGTCCTCTGGAAACACCATATATTTT.

This chain uses TRBV27 with TRBJ2-5, with D possibly being TRBD1 (6 bases). The germline CDR1 and CDR2 sequences are MNHEY and SMNVEV (reference sequence). Trimming shortened V by 2 bases and J by 3 bases, and 10 bases separated the two germline ends. The CDR3 loop spans 14 amino acids. CDR3 sequence (DNA): TGTGCCAGCAGTTTAAAGACAGGCAAAGAGACCCAGTACTTC. It specifies CASSLKTGKETQYF.

This rearrangement joins TRBV7-8 to TRBJ2-7; no firm D call. CDR3 length: 15 amino acids. Per the germline V gene, CDR1 is SGHVS and CDR2 is FQNEAQ. The V and J ends lost 5 bases and 5 bases respectively, with 19 bases between them. The CDR3: CASSPRPVSADEQYF. CDR3 nucleotides: TGTGCCAGCAGCCCACGTCCCGTCAGCGCCGACGAGCAGTACTTC.

This rearrangement joins TRBV20-1 to TRBJ1-2, with D maybe TRBD1 (5 bases). This CDR3 contains 15 residues. Germline V CDR1 and CDR2: DFQATT, SNEGSKA (reference sequence). The V end was cut by 3 bases, the J end by 4 bases, with 18 bases between. This CDR3 reads CSARGGGDGSYGYTF. CDR3 DNA: TGCAGTGCTAGGGGAGGCGGGGACGGAAGCTATGGCTACACCTTC.

Only a few counts were recorded for this clonotype. The chain has TRBV19 and TRBJ1-1; 8 bases are shared with TRBD1. CDR1 and CDR2 from the germline V gene are LNHDA and SQIVND (reference sequence). The ends lost 4 bases at V and 3 bases at J; junction bases unmatched: 1. The CDR3 runs 13 residues. CDR3 protein: CASSTTGDTEAFF. DNA for the CDR3: TGTGCCAGTAGTACGACAGGGGACACTGAAGCTTTCTTT.

The chain carries TRBV24-1 and TRBJ2-2, with 13 bases identical to TRBD2. The CDR3 is made up of 17 amino acids. V shed 4 bases and J 4 bases; nucleotides not matched to a gene: 5. The V gene's germline CDR1 is KGHDR and CDR2 SFDVKD. CDR3 in DNA: TGTGCCACCAGTGACCCGGGACTAGCGGGACTCACCGGGGAGCTGTTTTTT. Encoded protein: CATSDPGLAGLTGELFF.

This clonotype qualifies as medium-sized. The chain couples TRBV27 to TRBJ1-2; D remains ambiguous. CDR1 and CDR2 from the germline V gene are MNHEY and SMNVEV (reference sequence). V lost 0 bases to trimming and J lost 1 base, with 6 bases between them. The CDR3 is 14 residues long. The chain's CDR3 is CASSLSGNNYGYTF. In nucleotides, the CDR3 is TGTGCCAGCAGTTTATCTGGAAATAACTATGGCTACACCTTC.

This clonotype was seen a few times. DNA of the CDR3: TGTGCCAGCAGCCCAACAGGGGGGTCAGAGTATGGCTACACCTTC. Translation gives CASSPTGGSEYGYTF. This chain connects TRBV6-1 to TRBJ1-2; 8 bases are a match to TRBD1. The germline gives CDR1 MNHNS, CDR2 SASEGT. The V segment lost 6 bases and the J segment 5 bases; nucleotides outside the gene matches: 11. The CDR3 runs 15 residues.

The CDR3 here is CAWSVQGGYNEQFF. CDR3 nucleotides: TGTGCCTGGAGTGTACAGGGGGGGTACAATGAGCAGTTCTTC. The chain employs TRBV30 and TRBJ2-1; possibly TRBD1 for D (8 bases). Germline lookup yields CDR1 GTSNPN and CDR2 SVGIG (reference sequence). The CDR3 extends over 14 amino acids. With 0 bases removed from V and 4 bases from J, the gap between germline ends came to 10 bases.